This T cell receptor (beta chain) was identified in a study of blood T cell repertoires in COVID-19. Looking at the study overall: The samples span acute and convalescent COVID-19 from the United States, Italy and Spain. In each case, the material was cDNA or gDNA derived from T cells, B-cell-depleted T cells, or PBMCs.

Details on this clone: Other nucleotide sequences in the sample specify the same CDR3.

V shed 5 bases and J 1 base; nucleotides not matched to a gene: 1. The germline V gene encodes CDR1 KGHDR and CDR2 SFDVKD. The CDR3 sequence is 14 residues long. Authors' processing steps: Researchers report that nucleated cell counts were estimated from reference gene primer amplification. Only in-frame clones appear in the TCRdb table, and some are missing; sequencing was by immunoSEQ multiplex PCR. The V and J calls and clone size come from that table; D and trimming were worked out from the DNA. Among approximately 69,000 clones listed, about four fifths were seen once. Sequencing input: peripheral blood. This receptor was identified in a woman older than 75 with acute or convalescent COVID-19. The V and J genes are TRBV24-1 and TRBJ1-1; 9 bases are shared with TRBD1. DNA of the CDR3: TGTGCCACCAGTGCGGGACAGGGGAACACTGAAGCTTTCTTT. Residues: CATSAGQGNTEAFF.